This entry concerns a single TCR beta chain. This entry belongs to a study of blood T cell repertoires in COVID-19. Study details: T cells, B-cell-depleted T cells, or PBMCs provided the cDNA or gDNA that served as material.

The CDR3 length is 14 residues. J lost 5 bases, V lost 1 base, and 4 bases had no gene match. The germline V gene has CDR1 SGHNT and CDR2 YYREEE (reference sequence). The repertoire was sequenced with immunoSEQ multiplex PCR; TCRdb's copy has only in-frame clones and lacks some. The sample has around 30,000 clones; 80% to 90% are singletons. The gene calls are TRBV5-4 and TRBJ2-3; 7 bases fit TRBD1. Material for sequencing was peripheral blood. The sequence was obtained from an elderly woman with active or convalescent COVID-19. The CDR3 loop reads CASSLFGTEDTQYF. CDR3 DNA sequence: TGTGCCAGCAGCTTGTTTGGGACAGAAGATACGCAGTATTTT.